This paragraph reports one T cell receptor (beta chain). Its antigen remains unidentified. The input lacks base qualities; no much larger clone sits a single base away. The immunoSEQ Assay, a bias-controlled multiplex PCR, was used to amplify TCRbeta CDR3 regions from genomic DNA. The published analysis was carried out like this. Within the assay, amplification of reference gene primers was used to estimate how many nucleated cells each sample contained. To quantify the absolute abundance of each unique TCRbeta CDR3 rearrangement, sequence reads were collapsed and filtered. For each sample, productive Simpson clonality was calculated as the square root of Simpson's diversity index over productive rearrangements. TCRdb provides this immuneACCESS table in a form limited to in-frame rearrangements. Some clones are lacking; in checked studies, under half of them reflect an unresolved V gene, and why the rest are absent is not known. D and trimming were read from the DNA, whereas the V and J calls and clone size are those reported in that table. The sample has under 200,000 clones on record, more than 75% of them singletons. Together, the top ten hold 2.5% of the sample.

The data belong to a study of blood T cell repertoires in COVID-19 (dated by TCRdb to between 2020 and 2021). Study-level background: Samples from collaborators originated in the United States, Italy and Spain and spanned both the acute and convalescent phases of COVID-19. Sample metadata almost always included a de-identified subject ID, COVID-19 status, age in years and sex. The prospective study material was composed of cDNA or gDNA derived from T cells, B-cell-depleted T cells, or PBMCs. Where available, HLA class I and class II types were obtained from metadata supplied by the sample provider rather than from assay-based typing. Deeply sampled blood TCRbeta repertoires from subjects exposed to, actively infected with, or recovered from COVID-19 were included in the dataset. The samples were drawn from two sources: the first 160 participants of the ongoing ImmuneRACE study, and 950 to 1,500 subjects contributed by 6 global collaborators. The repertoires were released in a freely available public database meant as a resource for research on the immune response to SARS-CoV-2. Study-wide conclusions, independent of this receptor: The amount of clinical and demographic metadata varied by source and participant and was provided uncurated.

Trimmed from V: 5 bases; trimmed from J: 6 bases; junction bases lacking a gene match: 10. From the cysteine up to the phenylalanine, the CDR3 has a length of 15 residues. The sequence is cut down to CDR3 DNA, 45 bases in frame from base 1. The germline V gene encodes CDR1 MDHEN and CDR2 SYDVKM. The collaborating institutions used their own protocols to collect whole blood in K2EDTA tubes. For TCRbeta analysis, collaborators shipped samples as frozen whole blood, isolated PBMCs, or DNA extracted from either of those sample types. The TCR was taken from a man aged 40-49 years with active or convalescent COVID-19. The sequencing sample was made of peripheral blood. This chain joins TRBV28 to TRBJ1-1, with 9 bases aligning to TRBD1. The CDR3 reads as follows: CASSPDRGVRPEAFF. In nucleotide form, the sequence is TGTGCCAGCAGTCCAGACAGGGGGGTGAGGCCTGAAGCTTTCTTT.